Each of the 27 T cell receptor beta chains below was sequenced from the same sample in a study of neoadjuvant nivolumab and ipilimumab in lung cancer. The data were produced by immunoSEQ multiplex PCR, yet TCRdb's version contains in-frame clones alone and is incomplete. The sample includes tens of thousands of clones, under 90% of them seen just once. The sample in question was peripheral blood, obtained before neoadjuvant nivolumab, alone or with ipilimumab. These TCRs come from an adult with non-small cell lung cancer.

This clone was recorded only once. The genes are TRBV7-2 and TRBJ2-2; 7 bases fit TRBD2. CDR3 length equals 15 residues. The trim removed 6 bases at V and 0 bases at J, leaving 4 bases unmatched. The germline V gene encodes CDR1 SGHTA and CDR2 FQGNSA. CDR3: CASRTGLSNTGELFF. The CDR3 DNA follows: TGTGCCAGCAGGACGGGACTATCGAACACCGGGGAGCTGTTTTTT.

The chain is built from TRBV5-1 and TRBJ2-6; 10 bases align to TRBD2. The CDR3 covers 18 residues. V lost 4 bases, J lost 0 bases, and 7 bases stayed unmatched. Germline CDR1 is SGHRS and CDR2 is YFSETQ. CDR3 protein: CASSPRTSGLSGANVLTF. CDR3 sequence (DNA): TGCGCCAGCAGCCCAAGGACTAGCGGACTCTCTGGGGCCAACGTCCTGACTTTC.

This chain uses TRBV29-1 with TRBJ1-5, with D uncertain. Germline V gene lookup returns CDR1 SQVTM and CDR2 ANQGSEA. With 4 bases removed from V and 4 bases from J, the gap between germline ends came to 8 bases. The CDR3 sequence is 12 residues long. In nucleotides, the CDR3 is TGCAGCGTTGGGGCACTAAATCAGCCCCAGCATTTT. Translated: CSVGALNQPQHF. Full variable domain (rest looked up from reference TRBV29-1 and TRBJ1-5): SAVISQKPSRDICQRGTSLTIQCQVDSQVTMMFWYRQQPGQSLTLIATANQGSEATYESGFVIDKFPISRPNLTFSTLTVSNMSPEDSSIYLCSVGALNQPQHFGDGTRLSIL.

The CDR3 nucleotides are TGTGCCAGCAGCCAAGGAAGTAGCGGGAGGCAAGAGACCCAGTACTTC. Its protein product is CASSQGSSGRQETQYF. The chain has TRBV14 and TRBJ2-5; TRBD2 matches at 10 bases. Per germline, CDR1 SGHDN and CDR2 FVKESK. Unmatched junction bases numbered 4, after V lost 1 base and J lost 2 bases. CDR3 length: 16 residues.

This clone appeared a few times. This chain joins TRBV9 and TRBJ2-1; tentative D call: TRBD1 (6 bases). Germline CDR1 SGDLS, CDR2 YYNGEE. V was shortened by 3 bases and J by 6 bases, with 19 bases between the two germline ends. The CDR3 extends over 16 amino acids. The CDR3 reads CASSAVQGGHSNEQFF. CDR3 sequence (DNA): TGTGCCAGCAGCGCCGTTCAAGGGGGACACTCCAATGAGCAGTTCTTC.

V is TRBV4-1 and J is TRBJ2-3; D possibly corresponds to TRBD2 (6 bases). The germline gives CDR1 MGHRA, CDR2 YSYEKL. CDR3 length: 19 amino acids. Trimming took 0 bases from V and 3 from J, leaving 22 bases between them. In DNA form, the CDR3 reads TGCGCCAGCAGCCAAGATCGCCGGGAGACTCTCTTTGGGACAGATACGCAGTATTTT. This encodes CASSQDRRETLFGTDTQYF.

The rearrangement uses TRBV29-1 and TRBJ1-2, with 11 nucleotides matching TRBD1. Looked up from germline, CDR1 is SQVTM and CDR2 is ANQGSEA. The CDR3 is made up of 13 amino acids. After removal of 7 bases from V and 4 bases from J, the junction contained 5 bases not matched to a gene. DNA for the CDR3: TGCAGCGCAAGGACAGGGGGCGGCTATGGCTACACCTTC. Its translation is CSARTGGGYGYTF.

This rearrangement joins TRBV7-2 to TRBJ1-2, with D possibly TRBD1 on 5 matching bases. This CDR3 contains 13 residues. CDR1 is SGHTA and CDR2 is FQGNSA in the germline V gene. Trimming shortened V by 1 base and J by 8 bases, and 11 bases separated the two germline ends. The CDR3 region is CASSLGQGRGYTF. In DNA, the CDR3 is TGTGCCAGCAGCTTAGGGCAGGGAAGGGGCTACACCTTC.

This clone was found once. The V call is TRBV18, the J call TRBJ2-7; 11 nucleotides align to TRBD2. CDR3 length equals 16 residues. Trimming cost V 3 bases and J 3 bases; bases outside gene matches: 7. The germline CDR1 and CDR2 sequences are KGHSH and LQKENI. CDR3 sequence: CASSPGGTSGSYEQYF. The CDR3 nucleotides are TGTGCCAGCTCACCCGGAGGAACTAGCGGGAGCTACGAGCAGTACTTC.

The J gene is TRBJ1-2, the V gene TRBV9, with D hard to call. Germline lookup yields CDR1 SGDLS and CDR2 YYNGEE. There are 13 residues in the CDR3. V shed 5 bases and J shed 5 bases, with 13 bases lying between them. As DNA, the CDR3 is TGTGCCAGCAGTCGAGACGGGTTTTATGGCTACACCTTC. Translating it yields CASSRDGFYGYTF.

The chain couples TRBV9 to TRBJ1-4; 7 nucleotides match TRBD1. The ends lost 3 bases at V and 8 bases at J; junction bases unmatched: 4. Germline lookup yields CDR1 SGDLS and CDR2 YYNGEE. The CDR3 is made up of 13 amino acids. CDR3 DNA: TGTGCCAGCAGCGGGACAGGTCTCGAAAAACTGTTTTTT. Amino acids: CASSGTGLEKLFF.

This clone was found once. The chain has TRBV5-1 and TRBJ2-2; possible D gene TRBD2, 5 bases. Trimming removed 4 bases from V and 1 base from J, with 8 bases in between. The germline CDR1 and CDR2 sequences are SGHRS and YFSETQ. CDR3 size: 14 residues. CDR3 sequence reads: CASSPGLNTGELFF. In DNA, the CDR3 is TGCGCCAGCAGCCCCGGACTGAACACCGGGGAGCTGTTTTTT.

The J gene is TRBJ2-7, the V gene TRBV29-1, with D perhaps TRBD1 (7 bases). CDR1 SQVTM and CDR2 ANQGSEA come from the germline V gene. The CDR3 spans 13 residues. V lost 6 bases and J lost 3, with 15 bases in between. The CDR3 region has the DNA TGCAGCGTACAAGGGCAGGGGGGCTACGAGCAGTACTTC. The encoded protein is CSVQGQGGYEQYF.

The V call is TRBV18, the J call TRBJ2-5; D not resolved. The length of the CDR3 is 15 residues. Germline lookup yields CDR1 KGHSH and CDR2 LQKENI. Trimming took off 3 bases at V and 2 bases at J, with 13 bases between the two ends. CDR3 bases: TGTGCCAGCTCACCGCCGTCAGTAGGGCAAGAGACCCAGTACTTC. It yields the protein CASSPPSVGQETQYF.

The chain's CDR3 is CASSLNGGTGGYEQYF. CDR3 nucleotide sequence: TGTGCCAGCAGCTTAAACGGCGGGACAGGGGGCTACGAGCAGTACTTC. The chain recombines TRBV7-3 with TRBJ2-7, with 11 bases aligning to TRBD1. Germline CDR1 and CDR2: SGHTA and FQGTGA. The CDR3 is 16 amino acids. After removal of 1 base from V and 3 bases from J, the junction contained 5 bases not matched to a gene. Based on the CDR3 plus reference TRBV7-3 and TRBJ2-7, the full variable domain is GAGVSQTPSNKVTEKGKYVELRCDPISGHTALYWYRQSLGQGPEFLIYFQGTGAADDSGLPNDRFFAVRPEGSVSTLKIQRTERGDSAVYLCASSLNGGTGGYEQYFGPGTRLTVT.

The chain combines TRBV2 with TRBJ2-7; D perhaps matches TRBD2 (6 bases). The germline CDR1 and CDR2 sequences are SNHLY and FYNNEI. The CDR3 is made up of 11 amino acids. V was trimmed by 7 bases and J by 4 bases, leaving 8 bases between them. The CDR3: CASKREYEQYF. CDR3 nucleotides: TGTGCCAGCAAACGGGAGTACGAGCAGTACTTC. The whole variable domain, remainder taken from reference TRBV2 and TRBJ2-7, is EPEVTQTPSHQVTQMGQEVILRCVPISNHLYFYWYRQILGQKVEFLVSFYNNEISEKSEIFDDQFSVERPDGSNFTLKIRSTKLEDSAMYFCASKREYEQYFGPGTRLTVT.

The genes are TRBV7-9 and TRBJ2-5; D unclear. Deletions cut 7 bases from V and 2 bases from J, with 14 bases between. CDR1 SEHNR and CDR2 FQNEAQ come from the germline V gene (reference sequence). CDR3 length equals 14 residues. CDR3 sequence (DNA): TGTGCCAGCACGGGTGTTGGATGGCAAGAGACCCAGTACTTC. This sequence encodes CASTGVGWQETQYF.

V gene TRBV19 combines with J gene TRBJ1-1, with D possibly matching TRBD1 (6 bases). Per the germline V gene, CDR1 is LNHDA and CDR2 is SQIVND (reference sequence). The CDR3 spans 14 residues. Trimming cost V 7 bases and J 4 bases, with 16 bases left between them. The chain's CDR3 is CASTSGRGGTEAFF. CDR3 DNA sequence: TGTGCCAGTACTTCAGGGAGGGGGGGCACTGAAGCTTTCTTT. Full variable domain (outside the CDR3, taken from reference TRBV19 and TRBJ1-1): DGGITQSPKYLFRKEGQNVTLSCEQNLNHDAMYWYRQDPGQGLRLIYYSQIVNDFQKGDIAEGYSVSREKKESFPLTVTSAQKNPTAFYLCASTSGRGGTEAFFGQGTRLTVV.

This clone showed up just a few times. Written as DNA, the CDR3 is TGTGCCAGCAGCCAAACTCCAGGAGCCTACAATGAGCAGTTCTTC. Translating it yields CASSQTPGAYNEQFF. J is TRBJ2-1 and V is TRBV5-5; D remains ambiguous. Trimming removed 4 bases at V and 2 bases at J, with 13 bases between. Germline loops: CDR1 SGHKS, CDR2 YYEKEE (reference sequence). This CDR3 region has 15 residues.

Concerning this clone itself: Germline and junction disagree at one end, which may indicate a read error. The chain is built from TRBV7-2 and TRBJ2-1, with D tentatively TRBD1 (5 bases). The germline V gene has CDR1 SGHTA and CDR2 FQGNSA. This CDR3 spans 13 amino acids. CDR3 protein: CASTPGRNNEQFF. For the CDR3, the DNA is TGTGCAAGCACACCAGGGCGTAACAATGAGCAGTTCTTC.

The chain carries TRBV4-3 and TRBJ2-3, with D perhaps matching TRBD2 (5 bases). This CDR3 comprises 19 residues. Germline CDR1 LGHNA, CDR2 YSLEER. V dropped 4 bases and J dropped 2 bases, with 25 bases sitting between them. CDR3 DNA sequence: TGCGCCAGCAGCCGGACCTATATGGGAGCGGAACAATTCACAGATACGCAGTATTTT. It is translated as CASSRTYMGAEQFTDTQYF.

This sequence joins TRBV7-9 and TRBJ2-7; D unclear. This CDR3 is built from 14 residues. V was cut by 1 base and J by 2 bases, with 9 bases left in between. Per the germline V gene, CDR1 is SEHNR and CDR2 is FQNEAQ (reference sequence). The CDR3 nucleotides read TGTGCCAGCAGCTTAGGGACGGATACCTACGAGCAGTACTTC. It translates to CASSLGTDTYEQYF.

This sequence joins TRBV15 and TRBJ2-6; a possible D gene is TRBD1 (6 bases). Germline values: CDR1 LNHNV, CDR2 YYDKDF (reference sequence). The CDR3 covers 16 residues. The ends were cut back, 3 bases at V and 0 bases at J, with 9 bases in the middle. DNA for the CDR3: TGTGCCACCAGCAGGACAGGAGACTCTGGGGCCAACGTCCTGACTTTC. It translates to CATSRTGDSGANVLTF.

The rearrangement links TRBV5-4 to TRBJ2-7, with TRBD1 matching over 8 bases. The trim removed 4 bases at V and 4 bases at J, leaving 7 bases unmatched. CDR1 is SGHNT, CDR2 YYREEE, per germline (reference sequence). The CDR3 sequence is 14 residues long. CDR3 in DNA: TGTGCCAGCAGCGTTTCCAGGGGGCGTTACGAGCAGTACTTC. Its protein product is CASSVSRGRYEQYF.

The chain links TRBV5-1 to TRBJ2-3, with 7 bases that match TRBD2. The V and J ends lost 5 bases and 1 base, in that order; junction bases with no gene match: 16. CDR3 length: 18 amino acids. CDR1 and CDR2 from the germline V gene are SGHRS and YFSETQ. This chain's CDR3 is CASRPTSASISGTDTQYF. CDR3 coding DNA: TGCGCCAGCAGGCCAACTAGCGCCAGTATATCGGGCACAGATACGCAGTATTTT.

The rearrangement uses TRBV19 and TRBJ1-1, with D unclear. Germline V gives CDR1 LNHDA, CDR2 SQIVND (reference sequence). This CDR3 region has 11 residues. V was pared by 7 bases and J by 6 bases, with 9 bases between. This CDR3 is CASKRGAEAFF. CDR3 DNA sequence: TGTGCCAGTAAACGGGGAGCTGAAGCTTTCTTT.

CDR3 bases: TGTGCCAGCAGCTGGATCGACGTGAACACTGAAGCTTTCTTT. This gives the protein CASSWIDVNTEAFF. The chain employs TRBV5-5 and TRBJ1-1; no reliable D call. Germline V gene sequence: CDR1 SGHKS, CDR2 YYEKEE (reference sequence). The CDR3 is 14 amino acids. The V gene lost 3 bases and the J gene lost 0 bases, with 9 bases spanning the gap.